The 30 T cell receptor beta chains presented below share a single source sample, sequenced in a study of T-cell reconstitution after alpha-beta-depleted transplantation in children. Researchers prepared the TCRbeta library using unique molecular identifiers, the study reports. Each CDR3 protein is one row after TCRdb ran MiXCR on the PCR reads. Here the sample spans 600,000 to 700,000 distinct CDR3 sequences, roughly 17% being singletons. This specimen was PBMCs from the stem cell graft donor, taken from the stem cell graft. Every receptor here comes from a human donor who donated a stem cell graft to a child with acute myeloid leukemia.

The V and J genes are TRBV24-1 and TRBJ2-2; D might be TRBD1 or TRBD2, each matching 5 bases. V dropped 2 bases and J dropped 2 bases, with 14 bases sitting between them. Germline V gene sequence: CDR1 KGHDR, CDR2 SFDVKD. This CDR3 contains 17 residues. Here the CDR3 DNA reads TGTGCCACCAGTGATTCTCCCGGGACGCTTAACACCGGGGAGCTGTTTTTT. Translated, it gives CATSDSPGTLNTGELFF.

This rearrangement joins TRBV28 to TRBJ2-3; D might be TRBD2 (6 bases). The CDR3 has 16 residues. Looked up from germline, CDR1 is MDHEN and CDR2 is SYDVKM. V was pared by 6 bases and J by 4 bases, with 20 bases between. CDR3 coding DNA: TGTGCCAGCAGATCGACTAGGGGCCCCGGCGCAGATACGCAGTATTTT. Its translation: CASRSTRGPGADTQYF.

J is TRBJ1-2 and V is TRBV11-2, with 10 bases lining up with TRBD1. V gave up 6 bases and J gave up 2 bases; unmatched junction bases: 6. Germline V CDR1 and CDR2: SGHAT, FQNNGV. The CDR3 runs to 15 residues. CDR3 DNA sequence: TGTGCCAGCAGTTTTCCGGGACAGGGGAACTATGGCTACACCTTC. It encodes CASSFPGQGNYGYTF.

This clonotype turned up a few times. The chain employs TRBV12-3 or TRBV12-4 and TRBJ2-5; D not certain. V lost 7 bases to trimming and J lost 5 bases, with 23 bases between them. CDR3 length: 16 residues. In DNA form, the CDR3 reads TGTGCCAGCACCGATCTTTCGACTCTACCCGGGGAGACCCAGTACTTC. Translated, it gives CASTDLSTLPGETQYF.

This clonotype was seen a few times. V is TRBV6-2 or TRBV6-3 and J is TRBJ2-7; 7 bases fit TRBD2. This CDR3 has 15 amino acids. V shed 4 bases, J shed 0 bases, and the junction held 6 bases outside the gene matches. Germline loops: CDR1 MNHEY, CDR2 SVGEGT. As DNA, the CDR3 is TGTGCCAGCAGTTCGGGACTAAGTATCTCCTACGAGCAGTACGTC. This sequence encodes CASSSGLSISYEQYV.

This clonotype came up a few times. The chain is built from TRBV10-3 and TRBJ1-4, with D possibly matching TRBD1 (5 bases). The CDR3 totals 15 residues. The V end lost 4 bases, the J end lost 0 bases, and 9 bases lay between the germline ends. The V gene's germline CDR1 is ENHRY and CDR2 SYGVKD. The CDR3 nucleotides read TGTGCCATCAGTGCAGGGATTGCAACTAATGAAAAACTGTTTTTT. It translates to CAISAGIATNEKLFF.

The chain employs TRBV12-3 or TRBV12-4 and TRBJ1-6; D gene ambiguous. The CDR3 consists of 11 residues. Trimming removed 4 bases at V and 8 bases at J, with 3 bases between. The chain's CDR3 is CASSSDSPLHF. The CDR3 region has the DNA TGTGCCAGCAGTTCCGATTCACCCCTCCACTTT.

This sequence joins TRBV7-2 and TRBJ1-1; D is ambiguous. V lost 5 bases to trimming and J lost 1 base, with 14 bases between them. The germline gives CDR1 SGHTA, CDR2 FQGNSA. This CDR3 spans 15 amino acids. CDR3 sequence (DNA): TGTGCCAGCAGCCCAACAGCGGACCGGAACACTGAAGCTTTCTTT. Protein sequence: CASSPTADRNTEAFF.

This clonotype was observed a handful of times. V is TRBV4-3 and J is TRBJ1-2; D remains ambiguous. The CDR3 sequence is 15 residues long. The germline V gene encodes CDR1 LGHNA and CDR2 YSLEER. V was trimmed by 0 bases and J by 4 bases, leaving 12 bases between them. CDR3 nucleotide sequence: TGCGCCAGCAGCCAAGATTTGGCGGCAGGCTATGGCTACACCTTC. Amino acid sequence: CASSQDLAAGYGYTF.

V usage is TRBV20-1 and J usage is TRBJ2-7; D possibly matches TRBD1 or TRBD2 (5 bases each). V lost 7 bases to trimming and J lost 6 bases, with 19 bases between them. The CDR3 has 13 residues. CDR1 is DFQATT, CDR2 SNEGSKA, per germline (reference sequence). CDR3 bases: TGCAGTGTCCGGGGCCGTGGGCGGTCCGAGCAGTACTTC. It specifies CSVRGRGRSEQYF.

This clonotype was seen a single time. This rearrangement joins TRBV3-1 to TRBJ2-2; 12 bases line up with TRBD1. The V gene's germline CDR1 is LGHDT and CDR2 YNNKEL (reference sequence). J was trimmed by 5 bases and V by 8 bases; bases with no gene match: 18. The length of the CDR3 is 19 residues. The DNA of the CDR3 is TGTGCCAGCTGTTTCCTACGTGGGACAGGGGGCAACGGGACCGGGGAGCTGTTTTTT. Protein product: CASCFLRGTGGNGTGELFF.

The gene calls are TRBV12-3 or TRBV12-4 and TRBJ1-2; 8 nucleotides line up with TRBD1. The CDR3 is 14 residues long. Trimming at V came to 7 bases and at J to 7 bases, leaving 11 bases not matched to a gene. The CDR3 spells CASKDYQGAGGYTF. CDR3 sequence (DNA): TGTGCCAGCAAAGATTACCAGGGGGCGGGTGGCTACACCTTC.

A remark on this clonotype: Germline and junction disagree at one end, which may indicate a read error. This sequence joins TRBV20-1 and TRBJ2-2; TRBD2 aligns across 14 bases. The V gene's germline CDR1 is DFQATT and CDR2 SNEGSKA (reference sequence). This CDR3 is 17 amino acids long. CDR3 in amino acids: CSARPTSGGAGTWELFF. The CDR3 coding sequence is TGCAGTGCTAGACCGACTAGCGGGGGGGCCGGCACCTGGGAGCTGTTTTTT.

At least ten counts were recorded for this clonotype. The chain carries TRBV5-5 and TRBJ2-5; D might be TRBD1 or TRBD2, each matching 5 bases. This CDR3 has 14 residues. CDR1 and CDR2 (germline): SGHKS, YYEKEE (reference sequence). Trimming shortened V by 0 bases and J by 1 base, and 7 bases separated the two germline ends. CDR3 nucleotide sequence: TGTGCCAGCAGCTTGGAGGGGACCCAAGAGACCCAGTACTTC. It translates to CASSLEGTQETQYF.

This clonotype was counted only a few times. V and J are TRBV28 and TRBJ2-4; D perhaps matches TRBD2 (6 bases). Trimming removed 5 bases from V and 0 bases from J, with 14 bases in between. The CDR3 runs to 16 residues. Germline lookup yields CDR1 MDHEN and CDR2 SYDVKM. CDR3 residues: CASSPGGVKAKNIQYF. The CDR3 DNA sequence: TGTGCCAGCAGTCCCGGCGGGGTCAAAGCCAAAAACATTCAGTACTTC.

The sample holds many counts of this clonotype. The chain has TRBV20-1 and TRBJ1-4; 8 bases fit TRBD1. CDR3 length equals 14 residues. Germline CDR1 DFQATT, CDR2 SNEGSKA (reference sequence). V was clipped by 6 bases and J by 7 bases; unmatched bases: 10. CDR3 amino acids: CSAPGQGSGEKLFF. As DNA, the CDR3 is TGCAGTGCACCCGGACAGGGCAGCGGTGAAAAACTGTTTTTT.

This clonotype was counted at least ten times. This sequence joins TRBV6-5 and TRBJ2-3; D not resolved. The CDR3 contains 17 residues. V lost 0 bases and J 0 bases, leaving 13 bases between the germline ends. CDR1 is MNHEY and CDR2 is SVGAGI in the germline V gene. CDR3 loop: CASSYSMRITSTDTQYF. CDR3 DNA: TGTGCCAGCAGTTACTCGATGCGCATTACTAGCACAGATACGCAGTATTTT.

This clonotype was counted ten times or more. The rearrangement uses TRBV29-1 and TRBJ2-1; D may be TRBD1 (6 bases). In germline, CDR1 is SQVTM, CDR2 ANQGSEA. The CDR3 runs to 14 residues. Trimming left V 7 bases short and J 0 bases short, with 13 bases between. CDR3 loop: CSAGTPSSYNEQFF. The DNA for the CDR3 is TGCAGCGCCGGGACACCGAGCTCCTACAATGAGCAGTTCTTC.

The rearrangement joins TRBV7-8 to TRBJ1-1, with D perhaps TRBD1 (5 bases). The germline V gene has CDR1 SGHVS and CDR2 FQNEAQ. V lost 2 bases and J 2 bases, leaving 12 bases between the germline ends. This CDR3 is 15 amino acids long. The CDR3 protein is CASSLWQGVNTEAFF. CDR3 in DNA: TGTGCCAGCAGCTTATGGCAGGGTGTTAACACTGAAGCTTTCTTT.

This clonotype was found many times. The CDR3 spells CASSTRTGGNEQYF. As DNA, the CDR3 is TGCGCCAGCAGCACCCGGACAGGGGGCAACGAGCAGTACTTC. V and J are TRBV5-1 and TRBJ2-7; 11 nucleotides agree with TRBD1. The CDR3 is 14 amino acids. V was pared by 4 bases and J by 5 bases, with 5 bases of the junction left unmatched. Per germline, CDR1 SGHRS and CDR2 YFSETQ.

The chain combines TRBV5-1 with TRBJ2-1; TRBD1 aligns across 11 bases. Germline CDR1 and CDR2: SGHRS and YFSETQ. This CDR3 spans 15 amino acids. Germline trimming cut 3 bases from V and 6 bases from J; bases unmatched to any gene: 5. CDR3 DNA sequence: TGCGCCAGCAGCTCCCGGGACAGGGGGGTCAATGAGCAGTTCTTC. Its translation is CASSSRDRGVNEQFF.

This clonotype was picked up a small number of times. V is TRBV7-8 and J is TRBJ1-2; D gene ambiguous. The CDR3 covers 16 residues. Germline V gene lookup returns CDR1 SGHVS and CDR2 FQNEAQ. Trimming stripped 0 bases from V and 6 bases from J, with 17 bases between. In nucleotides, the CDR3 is TGTGCCAGCAGCTTAGCGCGGGGTCCACTAGAGGATGGCTACACCTTC. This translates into CASSLARGPLEDGYTF.

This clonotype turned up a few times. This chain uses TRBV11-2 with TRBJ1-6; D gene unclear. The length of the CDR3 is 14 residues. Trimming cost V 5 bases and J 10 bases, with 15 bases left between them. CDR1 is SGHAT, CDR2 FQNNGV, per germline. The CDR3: CASSPGSVSSPLHF. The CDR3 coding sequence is TGTGCCAGCAGCCCTGGGTCCGTATCCTCACCCCTCCACTTT.

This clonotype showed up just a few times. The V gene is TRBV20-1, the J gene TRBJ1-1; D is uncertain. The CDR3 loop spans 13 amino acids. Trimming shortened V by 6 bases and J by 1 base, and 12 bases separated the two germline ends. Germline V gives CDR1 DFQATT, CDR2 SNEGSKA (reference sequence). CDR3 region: CSARHPGNTEAFF. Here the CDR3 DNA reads TGCAGTGCCCGTCACCCGGGGAACACTGAAGCTTTCTTT.

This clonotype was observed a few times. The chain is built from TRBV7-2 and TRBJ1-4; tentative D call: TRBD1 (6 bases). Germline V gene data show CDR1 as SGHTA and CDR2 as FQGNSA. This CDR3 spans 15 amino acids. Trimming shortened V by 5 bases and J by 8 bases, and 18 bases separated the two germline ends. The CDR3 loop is CASSLKQGRVEKLFF. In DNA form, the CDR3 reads TGTGCCAGCAGCCTCAAGCAGGGGAGGGTGGAAAAACTGTTTTTT. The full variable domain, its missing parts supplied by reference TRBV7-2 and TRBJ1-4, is GAGVSQSPSNKVTEKGKDVELRCDPISGHTALYWYRQSLGQGLEFLIYFQGNSAPDKSGLPSDRFSAERTGGSVSTLTIQRTQQEDSAVYLCASSLKQGRVEKLFFGSGTQLSVL.

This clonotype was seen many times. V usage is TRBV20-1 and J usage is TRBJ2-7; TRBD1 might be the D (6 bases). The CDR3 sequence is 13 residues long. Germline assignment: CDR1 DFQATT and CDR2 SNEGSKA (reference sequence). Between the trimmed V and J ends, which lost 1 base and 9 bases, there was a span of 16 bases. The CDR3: CSARGRPTGPQYV. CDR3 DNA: TGCAGTGCTAGAGGACGACCGACAGGACCGCAGTACGTC.

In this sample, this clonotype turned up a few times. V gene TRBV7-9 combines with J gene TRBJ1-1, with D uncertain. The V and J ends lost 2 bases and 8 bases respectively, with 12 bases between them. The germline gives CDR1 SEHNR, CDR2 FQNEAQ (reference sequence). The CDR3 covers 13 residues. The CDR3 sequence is CASSLIEFSEAFF. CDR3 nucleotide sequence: TGTGCCAGCAGCTTAATTGAGTTCTCCGAAGCTTTCTTT. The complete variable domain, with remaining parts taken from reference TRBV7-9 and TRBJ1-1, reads DTGVSQNPRHKITKRGQNVTFRCDPISEHNRLYWYRQTLGQGPEFLTYFQNEAQLEKSRLLSDRFSAERPKGSFSTLEIQRTEQGDSAMYLCASSLIEFSEAFFGQGTRLTVV.

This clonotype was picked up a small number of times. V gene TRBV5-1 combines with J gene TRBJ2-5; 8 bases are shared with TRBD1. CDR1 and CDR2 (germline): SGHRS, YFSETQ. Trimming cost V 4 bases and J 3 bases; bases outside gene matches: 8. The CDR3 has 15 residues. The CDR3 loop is CASSLGTGQEETQYF. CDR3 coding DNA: TGCGCCAGCAGCCTTGGGACAGGACAAGAAGAGACCCAGTACTTC.

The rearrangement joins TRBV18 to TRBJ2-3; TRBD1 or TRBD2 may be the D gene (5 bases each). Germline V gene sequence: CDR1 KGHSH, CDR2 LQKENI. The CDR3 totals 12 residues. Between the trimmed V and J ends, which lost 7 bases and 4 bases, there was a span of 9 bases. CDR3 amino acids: CASWLGADTQYF. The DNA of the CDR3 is TGTGCCAGCTGGCTGGGGGCAGATACGCAGTATTTT.

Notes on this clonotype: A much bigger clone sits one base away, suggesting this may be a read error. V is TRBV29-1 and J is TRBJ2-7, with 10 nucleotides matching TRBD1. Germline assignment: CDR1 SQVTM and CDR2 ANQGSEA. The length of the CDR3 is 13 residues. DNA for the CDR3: TGCAGCGCCGCCCGGGACAGGGGATACGAGCAGAACTTC. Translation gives CSAARDRGYEQNF.